Presented here are 30 T cell receptor beta chains from one specimen sequenced in a study of response to subunit inactivated influenza vaccine. Using its own MiXCR run on the RT-PCR reads, TCRdb lists one record per CDR3 protein. The sample consists of 860,000 or so distinct CDR3 sequences, 20% to 25% of them appearing once. The sequencing here drew on PBMCs from blood, taken 5 to 6 days after vaccination. These receptors all stem from a man aged 50 to 60 who received an inactivated influenza vaccine.

This clonotype was counted many times. This sequence joins TRBV3-1 and TRBJ1-6; D is unclear. The V end was cut by 4 bases, the J end by 7 bases, with 17 bases between. The CDR3 has 16 amino acids. Looked up from germline, CDR1 is LGHDT and CDR2 is YNNKEL (reference sequence). The CDR3 DNA follows: TGTGCCAGCAGCCTCGTAACTCCGGGAGCCAATTCACCCCTCCACTTT. This translates into CASSLVTPGANSPLHF. Full variable domain (rest looked up from reference TRBV3-1 and TRBJ1-6): DTAVSQTPKYLVTQMGNDKSIKCEQNLGHDTMYWYKQDSKKFLKIMFSYNNKELIINETVPNRFSPKSPDKAHLNLHINSLELGDSAVYFCASSLVTPGANSPLHFGNGTRLTVT.

The V call is TRBV6-1, the J call TRBJ2-4, with 8 bases fitting TRBD2. The ends lost 4 bases at V and 5 bases at J; junction bases unmatched: 7. Germline V gene sequence: CDR1 MNHNS, CDR2 SASEGT. This CDR3 has 15 residues. The chain's CDR3 is CASSVAGLTENIQYF. The CDR3 coding sequence is TGTGCCAGCAGTGTAGCGGGACTAACCGAAAACATTCAGTACTTC.

CDR3 DNA: TGCAGTGCTAGAGAGCGACGGCGACAGGGCGGAAACACCATATATTTT. Amino acids: CSARERRRQGGNTIYF. The chain has TRBV20-1 and TRBJ1-3, with TRBD1 matching over 7 bases. V shed 0 bases and J 4 bases; nucleotides not matched to a gene: 9. Germline V lookup: CDR1 DFQATT, CDR2 SNEGSKA (reference sequence). The length of the CDR3 is 16 residues.

The chain has TRBV5-1 and TRBJ2-3; D is tentatively TRBD1 or TRBD2 (5 bases each). V lost 3 bases and J 2 bases, leaving 16 bases between the germline ends. The CDR3 contains 16 residues. Germline CDR1 reads SGHRS; CDR2 reads YFSETQ. Here the CDR3 DNA reads TGCGCCAGCAGCTCAAGTCGACAGCGGACCACAGATACGCAGTATTTT. Translation gives CASSSSRQRTTDTQYF.

The rearrangement uses TRBV9 and TRBJ2-7, with D perhaps matching TRBD2 (6 bases). In germline, CDR1 is SGDLS, CDR2 YYNGEE. V was clipped by 2 bases and J by 1 base, with 13 bases between them. This CDR3 spans 15 amino acids. The CDR3 here is CASSVRPGTSYEQYF. CDR3 sequence (DNA): TGTGCCAGCAGCGTGAGACCGGGGACTTCCTACGAGCAGTACTTC. The variable domain in full, with the rest retrieved from reference TRBV9 and TRBJ2-7, is DSGVTQTPKHLITATGQRVTLRCSPRSGDLSVYWYQQSLDQGLQFLIQYYNGEERAKGNILERFSAQQFPDLHSELNLSSLELGDSALYFCASSVRPGTSYEQYFGPGTRLTVT.

This clonotype was seen more than once but under ten times. V usage is TRBV28 and J usage is TRBJ2-5, with D uncertain. The V and J ends lost 2 bases and 6 bases respectively, with 10 bases between them. This CDR3 spans 13 amino acids. Germline V gives CDR1 MDHEN, CDR2 SYDVKM. The chain's CDR3 is CASSLRSSKTQYF. In nucleotides, the CDR3 is TGTGCCAGCAGTTTAAGGTCTAGTAAGACCCAGTACTTC.

V is TRBV29-1 and J is TRBJ2-1; D gene ambiguous. The ends were cut back, 4 bases at V and 9 bases at J, with 10 bases in the middle. The CDR3 runs 11 residues. The germline V gene encodes CDR1 SQVTM and CDR2 ANQGSEA. The CDR3 DNA follows: TGCAGCGTTGTGAAGGCGGTTGAGCAGTTCTTC. Translating it yields CSVVKAVEQFF.

The table lists this clonotype with a few counts. This chain links TRBV20-1 with TRBJ1-5; 11 nucleotides agree with TRBD1. Germline V lookup: CDR1 DFQATT, CDR2 SNEGSKA (reference sequence). This CDR3 has 16 amino acids. With 3 bases clipped from V and 3 bases from J, the junction kept 7 bases outside the gene matches. CDR3 sequence (DNA): TGCAGTGCTAGCGACCGGGACAGGGGGTCCAATCAGCCCCAGCATTTT. Translation gives CSASDRDRGSNQPQHF.

This clonotype was seen more than once but under ten times. The rearrangement links TRBV29-1 to TRBJ2-1, with 8 bases fitting TRBD2. V gave up 0 bases and J gave up 7 bases; unmatched junction bases: 11. Germline V gene lookup returns CDR1 SQVTM and CDR2 ANQGSEA. This CDR3 spans 16 amino acids. Here the CDR3 DNA reads TGCAGCGTTGAAGAAGCGGGTAGCGGGGTCGTTAATGAGCAGTTCTTC. It translates to CSVEEAGSGVVNEQFF.

The rearrangement uses TRBV28 and TRBJ2-3, with TRBD2 matching 9 bases. The CDR3 spans 16 residues. Germline V gene sequence: CDR1 MDHEN, CDR2 SYDVKM. V lost 8 bases, J lost 6 bases, and 15 bases stayed unmatched. The CDR3 bases are TGTGCCAGCCCGCCCCCTTGGAGCGGGAGGACCGATACGCAGTATTTT. Protein sequence: CASPPPWSGRTDTQYF.

This clonotype was observed a handful of times. The chain recombines TRBV20-1 with TRBJ2-3, with D tentatively TRBD2 (6 bases). CDR1 and CDR2 (germline): DFQATT, SNEGSKA (reference sequence). V lost 1 base and J lost 2, with 10 bases in between. This CDR3 spans 14 amino acids. CDR3 bases: TGCAGTGCTAGAGGCGCGGGACCCACAGATACGCAGTATTTT. Protein: CSARGAGPTDTQYF.

V usage is TRBV7-6 and J usage is TRBJ2-3; perhaps TRBD1 as D (6 bases). Trimming took off 5 bases at V and 5 bases at J, with 11 bases between the two ends. Germline lookup yields CDR1 SGHVS and CDR2 FNYEAQ. The length of the CDR3 is 13 residues. The CDR3 bases are TGTGCCAGCAGCACAGGGCGGGTAGATACGCAGTATTTT. Translating it yields CASSTGRVDTQYF.

The chain couples TRBV15 to TRBJ2-1; D possibly corresponds to TRBD2 (6 bases). Germline CDR1 LNHNV, CDR2 YYDKDF (reference sequence). The V end lost 2 bases, the J end lost 8 bases, and 16 bases lay between the germline ends. The CDR3 spans 15 residues. The CDR3 DNA is TGTGCCACCAGCAGAAGCGGGTCGGCCTCCCATGAGCAGTTCTTC. This translates into CATSRSGSASHEQFF.

The chain couples TRBV24-1 to TRBJ2-5, with unresolved D. Germline CDR1 is KGHDR and CDR2 is SFDVKD. The CDR3 is made up of 16 amino acids. V was shortened by 3 bases and J by 1 base, with 14 bases between the two germline ends. The CDR3: CATSDMGSSGQETQYF. CDR3 in DNA: TGTGCCACCAGTGATATGGGTAGCTCTGGCCAAGAGACCCAGTACTTC.

A few counts support this clonotype. This sequence joins TRBV11-2 and TRBJ2-5; 9 bases align to TRBD2. Germline lookup yields CDR1 SGHAT and CDR2 FQNNGV. The ends lost 5 bases at V and 7 bases at J; junction bases unmatched: 17. This CDR3 is 17 amino acids long. The CDR3 nucleotides read TGTGCCAGCAGCCCACAGTCGCTAGCGGGATACTTGGGGACCCAGTACTTC. Translating it yields CASSPQSLAGYLGTQYF.

The gene calls are TRBV20-1 and TRBJ2-5; 9 bases are a match to TRBD2. V lost 5 bases to trimming and J lost 1 base; unmatched junction nucleotides: 8. Per the germline V gene, CDR1 is DFQATT and CDR2 is SNEGSKA (reference sequence). This CDR3 has 15 amino acids. The CDR3: CSALSGTSSQETQYF. The CDR3 bases are TGCAGTGCTTTATCCGGGACTAGCAGCCAAGAGACCCAGTACTTC.

This clonotype was observed a few times. The rearrangement links TRBV27 to TRBJ2-1; 11 nucleotides match TRBD2. The length of the CDR3 is 15 residues. The junction had 5 bases not matched to a gene; V was cut back by 5 bases and J by 5 bases. From germline, CDR1 is MNHEY and CDR2 SMNVEV (reference sequence). This CDR3 is CASSPGTSGHNEQFF. The CDR3 DNA is TGTGCCAGCAGTCCAGGGACTAGCGGACACAATGAGCAGTTCTTC.

This clonotype came up many times. This chain connects TRBV10-2 to TRBJ1-4, with 8 positions matching TRBD1. CDR3 length equals 14 residues. Germline CDR1 WSHSY, CDR2 SAAADI. Trimming removed 6 bases from V and 0 bases from J; junction bases left unmatched: 0. The DNA of the CDR3 is TGCGCCAGCAGGGGACAGGCAACTAATGAAAAACTGTTTTTT. Translated: CASRGQATNEKLFF.

The chain is built from TRBV5-1 and TRBJ2-1; the D is unclear. Germline V gene data show CDR1 as SGHRS and CDR2 as YFSETQ. CDR3 length: 19 residues. V dropped 4 bases and J dropped 3 bases, with 26 bases sitting between them. In DNA form, the CDR3 reads TGCGCCAGCAGCCCCACGGTTCCTAAAAAGATCCTACGCTACAATGAGCAGTTCTTC. Translated, it gives CASSPTVPKKILRYNEQFF.

The chain carries TRBV7-2 and TRBJ2-1; D unresolved. Germline assignment: CDR1 SGHTA and CDR2 FQGNSA. This CDR3 spans 11 amino acids. Trimming left V 2 bases short and J 9 bases short, with 5 bases between. This CDR3 reads CASSLYTEQFF. The CDR3 nucleotides read TGTGCCAGCAGCTTATATACTGAGCAGTTCTTC.

The sample holds a few counts of this clonotype. The chain joins TRBV12-3 or TRBV12-4 to TRBJ1-1; D remains ambiguous. The CDR3 covers 12 residues. V dropped 8 bases and J dropped 5 bases, with 12 bases sitting between them. The CDR3 sequence is CASQALVTEAFF. DNA for the CDR3: TGTGCCAGCCAGGCTTTGGTGACTGAAGCTTTCTTT.

There are a few counts of this clonotype. This chain links TRBV10-3 with TRBJ1-1; TRBD1 might be the D (5 bases). Germline V CDR1 and CDR2: ENHRY, SYGVKD. Deletions cut 5 bases from V and 3 bases from J, with 16 bases between. This CDR3 has 15 residues. In DNA, the CDR3 is TGTGCCATCAGTCCCGTTCTTTTAGGGGACACTGAAGCTTTCTTT. Protein sequence: CAISPVLLGDTEAFF.

This chain joins TRBV11-1 and TRBJ2-2, with 7 bases aligning to TRBD2. The junction had 14 bases not matched to a gene; V was cut back by 4 bases and J by 3 bases. The germline gives CDR1 SGHAT, CDR2 FQDESV (reference sequence). The CDR3 runs 18 residues. The CDR3 nucleotides read TGTGCCAGCAGCTCCTGGGGCAGCGGGAAACCGTACACCGGGGAGCTGTTTTTT. Its translation: CASSSWGSGKPYTGELFF.

The table lists this clonotype with a few counts. The chain carries TRBV2 and TRBJ2-3; tentative D call: TRBD1 (5 bases). Germline-derived CDR1 and CDR2 are SNHLY and FYNNEI. The CDR3 covers 14 residues. The V gene lost 2 bases and the J gene lost 4 bases, with 10 bases spanning the gap. The CDR3 region has the DNA TGTGCCAGCAGTGAACAGACAGTTGCAGATACGCAGTATTTT. Its protein product is CASSEQTVADTQYF.

This chain joins TRBV7-6 and TRBJ2-5, with 7 nucleotides matching TRBD2. CDR1 and CDR2 (germline): SGHVS, FNYEAQ. V shed 5 bases and J 5 bases; nucleotides not matched to a gene: 5. The CDR3 totals 13 residues. DNA of the CDR3: TGTGCCAGCAGCGACGGACTAGGCGAGACCCAGTACTTC. This translates into CASSDGLGETQYF.

This clonotype was observed a handful of times. This rearrangement joins TRBV20-1 to TRBJ2-3; D is perhaps TRBD2 (5 bases). This CDR3 contains 12 residues. Trimming left V 5 bases short and J 5 bases short, with 11 bases between. CDR1 is DFQATT and CDR2 is SNEGSKA in the germline V gene (reference sequence). CDR3 sequence reads: CSAPDYEDTQYF. DNA of the CDR3: TGCAGTGCTCCTGACTATGAAGATACGCAGTATTTT.

The chain links TRBV6-5 to TRBJ2-2; maybe TRBD2 (5 bases). Per germline, CDR1 MNHEY and CDR2 SVGAGI. The CDR3 covers 15 residues. With 1 base removed from V and 3 bases from J, the gap between germline ends came to 9 bases. The CDR3 nucleotides read TGTGCCAGCAGTTACTTCGGGATTGACACCGGGGAGCTGTTTTTT. Its translation: CASSYFGIDTGELFF.

The chain recombines TRBV4-3 with TRBJ2-3; D tentatively fits TRBD1 or TRBD2 (5 bases each). V was trimmed by 0 bases and J by 0 bases, leaving 7 bases between them. CDR1 and CDR2 from the germline V gene are LGHNA and YSLEER. CDR3 length: 15 residues. The CDR3 loop is CASSQEGESTDTQYF. The CDR3 DNA reads TGCGCCAGCAGCCAAGAAGGGGAGAGCACAGATACGCAGTATTTT.

The rearrangement uses TRBV3-1 and TRBJ1-2, with 8 bases lining up with TRBD1. This CDR3 contains 16 residues. Germline V CDR1 and CDR2: LGHDT, YNNKEL (reference sequence). J gave up 4 bases and V 0 bases, and 7 bases lay outside the gene matches. CDR3 nucleotides: TGTGCCAGCAGCCAAGATACCCTGACAGGGGTCTATGGCTACACCTTC. Amino acids: CASSQDTLTGVYGYTF.

This clonotype occurred a few times. This chain links TRBV6-1 with TRBJ2-3; D is tentatively TRBD1 or TRBD2 (5 bases each). V was shortened by 8 bases and J by 4 bases, with 19 bases between the two germline ends. CDR3 length: 15 amino acids. Germline CDR1 MNHNS, CDR2 SASEGT. The CDR3 coding sequence is TGTGCCAGCTCTAAGGGGAGTCTCTTGGCAGATACGCAGTATTTT. It is translated as CASSKGSLLADTQYF.